Each of the 21 T cell receptor beta chains below was sequenced from the same sample in a study of blood T cell repertoires in COVID-19. Assay: immunoSEQ multiplex PCR; the TCRdb copy retains only in-frame clones and omits some. This repertoire shows about 350,000 clones, roughly nine tenths found once; its top ten account for roughly 4%. Sample: peripheral blood. These TCRs come from a woman aged 55-70 years with COVID-19, enrolled during active disease.

The CDR3 coding sequence is TGCGCCAGCAGCACATTATCTGGAAACACCATATATTTT. This gives the protein CASSTLSGNTIYF. The chain employs TRBV5-1 and TRBJ1-3; unclear D gene. Germline V CDR1 and CDR2: SGHRS, YFSETQ. Trimming took 4 bases from V and 1 from J, leaving 6 bases between them. The CDR3 runs to 13 residues.

The rearrangement links TRBV5-6 to TRBJ2-5; the match to TRBD1 covers 8 bases. Trimming at V came to 4 bases and at J to 4 bases, leaving 9 bases not matched to a gene. The CDR3 contains 15 residues. Germline loops: CDR1 SGHDT, CDR2 YYEEEE. The DNA for the CDR3 is TGTGCCAGCAGCCCAGGGGGCTGGGAAGGAGAGACCCAGTACTTC. This translates into CASSPGGWEGETQYF.

This rearrangement joins TRBV5-1 to TRBJ2-2; unclear D gene. The V gene lost 2 bases and the J gene lost 1 base, with 9 bases spanning the gap. The CDR3 length is 15 residues. Germline V CDR1 and CDR2: SGHRS, YFSETQ. As DNA, the CDR3 is TGCGCCAGCAGCTTACGCCAGGAGAACACCGGGGAGCTGTTTTTT. This sequence encodes CASSLRQENTGELFF.

The chain couples TRBV15 to TRBJ2-1; no reliable D call. V was trimmed by 0 bases and J by 6 bases, leaving 21 bases between them. Germline V gene sequence: CDR1 LNHNV, CDR2 YYDKDF (reference sequence). The CDR3 runs 18 residues. The CDR3 protein is CATSRDKSMVALGNEQFF. The DNA of the CDR3 is TGTGCCACCAGCAGAGATAAGTCTATGGTGGCCCTAGGCAATGAGCAGTTCTTC. Together with reference TRBV15 and TRBJ2-1, the CDR3 gives the full variable domain: DAMVIQNPRYQVTQFGKPVTLSCSQTLNHNVMYWYQQKSSQAPKLLFHYYDKDFNNEADTPDNFQSRRPNTSFCFLDIRSPGLGDTAMYLCATSRDKSMVALGNEQFFGPGTRLTVL.

This chain uses TRBV7-8 with TRBJ1-6, with 8 bases lining up with TRBD1. CDR1 is SGHVS and CDR2 is FQNEAQ in the germline V gene. J was trimmed by 6 bases and V by 4 bases; bases with no gene match: 11. The CDR3 is made up of 17 amino acids. The DNA for the CDR3 is TGTGCCAGCAGCTCCGGGGCTACTCAGGGGGCTAATTCACCCCTCCACTTT. The encoded protein is CASSSGATQGANSPLHF.

This chain uses TRBV19 with TRBJ2-2, with 8 bases aligning to TRBD2. This CDR3 region has 14 residues. Germline-derived CDR1 and CDR2 are LNHDA and SQIVND (reference sequence). With V trimmed by 3 bases and J by 5 bases, 2 bases remained unmatched. CDR3 protein: CASSISGTTGELFF. The CDR3 DNA reads TGTGCCAGTAGTATTAGCGGGACTACCGGGGAGCTGTTTTTT.

The rearrangement uses TRBV7-8 and TRBJ1-5; D not resolved. CDR3 length: 15 residues. V was shortened by 3 bases and J by 3 bases, with 12 bases between the two germline ends. The V gene's germline CDR1 is SGHVS and CDR2 FQNEAQ. Here the CDR3 DNA reads TGTGCCAGCAGCTTGTCCGAGGGCGACAATCAGCCCCAGCATTTT. It yields the protein CASSLSEGDNQPQHF.

CDR3 sequence reads: CSGGNTEAFF. CDR3 bases: TGCAGCGGCGGAAACACTGAAGCTTTCTTT. This rearrangement joins TRBV29-1 to TRBJ1-1; no clear D. The V gene's germline CDR1 is SQVTM and CDR2 ANQGSEA. The CDR3 has 10 amino acids. V lost 7 bases to trimming and J lost 2 bases, with 5 bases between them.

This clone appeared once. The chain has TRBV27 and TRBJ1-1; possible D gene TRBD1, 6 bases. Trimming pared 7 bases from V and 3 bases from J, leaving 15 bases between. This CDR3 spans 14 amino acids. Per the germline V gene, CDR1 is MNHEY and CDR2 is SMNVEV (reference sequence). The DNA of the CDR3 is TGTGCCAGCAAACAAGATCAGGGGCACACTGAAGCTTTCTTT. Amino acids: CASKQDQGHTEAFF.

This clone was detected only a few times. The V gene is TRBV5-1, the J gene TRBJ2-7; tentatively, D is TRBD2 (5 bases). CDR1 and CDR2 from the germline V gene are SGHRS and YFSETQ. The V gene lost 9 bases and the J gene lost 3 bases, with 16 bases spanning the gap. The CDR3 has 13 residues. The CDR3 nucleotides read TGCGCCACCTCCGAACCCGGAGGCTACGAGCAGTACTTC. This codes for CATSEPGGYEQYF.

V is TRBV7-9 and J is TRBJ2-3; D may be TRBD2 (5 bases). V gave up 3 bases and J gave up 1 base, with 11 bases separating them. The CDR3 is 15 amino acids. Germline CDR1 SEHNR, CDR2 FQNEAQ (reference sequence). The CDR3 nucleotides are TGTGCCAGCAGCTTTGAGGGAGTCGGCACAGATACGCAGTATTTT. Its protein is CASSFEGVGTDTQYF.

The chain has TRBV6-1 and TRBJ1-2; tentative D call: TRBD1 (5 bases). The CDR3 is 15 residues long. V was trimmed by 2 bases and J by 5 bases, leaving 15 bases between them. The germline V gene encodes CDR1 MNHNS and CDR2 SASEGT. The CDR3 sequence is CASSELGREGYGYTF. CDR3 in DNA: TGTGCCAGCAGTGAATTGGGCAGGGAGGGATATGGCTACACCTTC.

The gene calls are TRBV18 and TRBJ2-7; a weak D match, TRBD1 (5 bases). Germline-derived CDR1 and CDR2 are KGHSH and LQKENI. The CDR3 runs 14 residues. Between the trimmed V and J ends, which lost 0 bases and 2 bases, there was a span of 8 bases. The CDR3 protein is CASSPPSGTYEQYF. CDR3 nucleotide sequence: TGTGCCAGCTCACCACCATCAGGGACCTACGAGCAGTACTTC.

The chain uses TRBV15 and TRBJ2-1; 7 nucleotides align to TRBD1. The germline CDR1 and CDR2 sequences are LNHNV and YYDKDF (reference sequence). CDR3 size: 15 residues. Trimming took 5 bases from V and 2 from J; bases not matched to a gene: 6. The CDR3 spells CATSDRDRTYNEQFF. The CDR3 DNA reads as TGTGCCACCAGCGACCGGGACAGAACCTACAATGAGCAGTTCTTC.

The chain employs TRBV3-1 (or the pseudogene TRBV3-2) and TRBJ1-3; D is unresolved. Trimming removed 4 bases from V and 4 bases from J, with 17 bases in between. The germline gives CDR1 LGHDT, CDR2 YNNKEL (reference sequence). The CDR3 covers 16 residues. This CDR3 reads CASSRRGRPVGNTIYF. The CDR3 nucleotides read TGTGCCAGCAGCCGCCGCGGTCGCCCGGTGGGAAACACCATATATTTT.

This chain uses TRBV5-6 with TRBJ1-4; D remains unclear. The CDR3 is made up of 15 amino acids. Germline lookup yields CDR1 SGHDT and CDR2 YYEEEE. Trimming took off 2 bases at V and 2 bases at J, with 10 bases between the two ends. In nucleotides, the CDR3 is TGTGCCAGCAGCTTCTTCCCCCGGACTAATGAAAAACTGTTTTTT. It specifies CASSFFPRTNEKLFF.

The J gene is TRBJ1-2, the V gene TRBV12-3 or TRBV12-4; TRBD1 matches 8 bases. Losses at the gene ends were 3 bases for V and 8 bases for J; bases not matched to a gene: 5. The CDR3 spans 13 residues. DNA for the CDR3: TGTGCCAGCAGTTTTCGACAGGGGAGCGGCTACACCTTC. Its translation: CASSFRQGSGYTF.

The chain carries TRBV19 and TRBJ1-1; D unclear. Germline values: CDR1 LNHDA, CDR2 SQIVND (reference sequence). There are 14 residues in the CDR3. The V end was cut by 6 bases, the J end by 0 bases, with 11 bases between. This chain's CDR3 is CASRVTGVNTEAFF. As DNA, the CDR3 is TGTGCCAGTAGAGTGACCGGGGTGAACACTGAAGCTTTCTTT.

The gene calls are TRBV7-8 and TRBJ1-3, with a possible D match to TRBD1 (5 bases). This CDR3 spans 17 amino acids. V was shortened by 2 bases and J by 2 bases, with 16 bases between the two germline ends. Per germline, CDR1 SGHVS and CDR2 FQNEAQ. This chain's CDR3 is CASSLRKTDRTGNTIYF. The CDR3 region has the DNA TGTGCCAGCAGCTTACGAAAAACTGACAGAACTGGAAACACCATATATTTT.

J is TRBJ1-3 and V is TRBV18; D not certain. V shed 2 bases and J shed 1 base, with 24 bases lying between them. The length of the CDR3 is 20 residues. The germline V gene has CDR1 KGHSH and CDR2 LQKENI. CDR3 bases: TGTGCCAGCTCACCAACGTCAATAAGCCCGGGGTACTCGTCTGGAAACACCATATATTTT. It specifies CASSPTSISPGYSSGNTIYF.

The chain recombines TRBV18 with TRBJ1-2; D uncertain. In germline, CDR1 is KGHSH, CDR2 LQKENI. Between the trimmed V and J ends, which lost 3 bases and 5 bases, there was a span of 13 bases. The length of the CDR3 is 14 residues. The CDR3 is CASSPAGYRYGYTF. The CDR3 DNA reads as TGTGCCAGCTCACCGGCGGGTTATAGGTATGGCTACACCTTC. The whole variable domain, filled in from reference TRBV18 and TRBJ1-2, reads NAGVMQNPRHLVRRRGQEARLRCSPMKGHSHVYWYRQLPEEGLKFMVYLQKENIIDESGMPKERFSAEFPKEGPSILRIQQVVRGDSAAYFCASSPAGYRYGYTFGSGTRLTVV.